What follows are 30 T cell receptor beta chains derived from one specimen sequenced in a study of T cell responses to AZD1222 COVID-19 vaccine. Sequencing was performed with immunoSEQ multiplex PCR; in TCRdb, only in-frame clones are kept and a portion is missing. The sample has about 150,000 clones, roughly nine tenths seen once. Sequencing used peripheral blood, obtained 28 days after the second AZD1222 dose. These receptors were collected from an adult who received the AZD1222 COVID-19 vaccine.

This chain connects TRBV2 to TRBJ1-2; 8 bases agree with TRBD1. Trimming at V came to 5 bases and at J to 4 bases, leaving 6 bases not matched to a gene. Germline lookup yields CDR1 SNHLY and CDR2 FYNNEI. The CDR3 loop spans 14 amino acids. The CDR3 bases are TGTGCCAGCAGTTCCCGGACAGGGAGCTATGGCTACACCTTC. Translation: CASSSRTGSYGYTF.

V usage is TRBV6-5 and J usage is TRBJ2-1; D perhaps matches TRBD1 (5 bases). Trimming took off 11 bases at V and 9 bases at J, with 17 bases between the two ends. The CDR3 has 12 residues. CDR1 is MNHEY, CDR2 SVGAGI, per germline. CDR3 nucleotide sequence: TGTGCCTCCACGTTAGGGGAAGGTGAGCAGTTCTTC. Its protein product is CASTLGEGEQFF.

The rearrangement joins TRBV30 to TRBJ1-5; D ambiguous. Looked up from germline, CDR1 is GTSNPN and CDR2 is SVGIG (reference sequence). The CDR3 length is 16 residues. V lost 0 bases and J 6 bases, leaving 18 bases between the germline ends. CDR3 protein: CAWSVSRVRNGQPQHF. The CDR3 DNA is TGTGCCTGGAGTGTTTCGAGGGTTAGAAACGGTCAGCCCCAGCATTTT.

This chain joins TRBV6-5 and TRBJ1-5, with 11 bases aligning to TRBD1. CDR1 and CDR2 (germline): MNHEY, SVGAGI. CDR3 length: 13 amino acids. V was clipped by 6 bases and J by 9 bases; unmatched bases: 4. The CDR3 spells CASRGTGGSPQHF. In nucleotides, the CDR3 is TGTGCCAGCAGAGGGACAGGGGGGTCGCCCCAGCATTTT.

The J gene is TRBJ1-5, the V gene TRBV12-5, with D possibly being TRBD1 (5 bases). Deletions cut 1 base from V and 11 bases from J, with 27 bases between. In germline, CDR1 is LGHNT, CDR2 FRNRAP. This CDR3 contains 18 residues. Here the CDR3 DNA reads TGTGCTAGTGGTTTGGACATTAGGGGCATAAGGGGCACTATGTCCCAGCATTTT. It codes for CASGLDIRGIRGTMSQHF.

This chain uses TRBV7-2 with TRBJ1-2; maybe TRBD1 (6 bases). The CDR3 spans 15 residues. Germline V gene sequence: CDR1 SGHTA, CDR2 FQGNSA. V gave up 5 bases and J gave up 4 bases, with 17 bases separating them. CDR3 DNA: TGTGCCAGCAGCCCGAGGACGGGACATCCCTATGGCTACACCTTC. It yields the protein CASSPRTGHPYGYTF.

This chain joins TRBV5-1 and TRBJ2-1; 14 nucleotides align to TRBD2. The J segment lost 7 bases and the V segment lost 0 bases, leaving 15 bases of the junction unmatched. This CDR3 is built from 20 residues. CDR1 SGHRS and CDR2 YFSETQ come from the germline V gene. The CDR3 DNA is TGCGCCAGCAGCTTGGCGGCAGACAGGTGGAGGACTAGCGGGGGGAATGAGCAGTTCTTC. Translating it yields CASSLAADRWRTSGGNEQFF. Combining the CDR3 with reference TRBV5-1 and TRBJ2-1 gives the whole variable domain KAGVTQTPRYLIKTRGQQVTLSCSPISGHRSVSWYQQTPGQGLQFLFEYFSETQRNKGNFPGRFSGRQFSNSRSEMNVSTLELGDSALYLCASSLAADRWRTSGGNEQFFGPGTRLTVL.

The chain joins TRBV18 to TRBJ2-1; 7 positions match TRBD1. The CDR3 sequence is 16 residues long. CDR1 and CDR2 from the germline V gene are KGHSH and LQKENI. After removal of 6 bases from V and 7 bases from J, the junction contained 15 bases not matched to a gene. As DNA, the CDR3 is TGTGCCAGCTCCGCAACAGGGGCCCAAGAGATTAATGAGCAGTTCTTC. It codes for CASSATGAQEINEQFF. Based on the CDR3 plus reference TRBV18 and TRBJ2-1, the full variable domain is NAGVMQNPRHLVRRRGQEARLRCSPMKGHSHVYWYRQLPEEGLKFMVYLQKENIIDESGMPKERFSAEFPKEGPSILRIQQVVRGDSAAYFCASSATGAQEINEQFFGPGTRLTVL.

The CDR3 protein is CASSSGTDRTYGYTF. In DNA form, the CDR3 reads TGTGCCAGCAGTTCAGGGACAGATAGAACCTATGGCTACACCTTC. The rearrangement links TRBV7-9 to TRBJ1-2, with 7 bases matching TRBD1. CDR3 length: 15 amino acids. Losses at the gene ends were 6 bases for V and 4 bases for J; bases not matched to a gene: 11. Germline CDR1 SEHNR, CDR2 FQNEAQ (reference sequence).

This sequence joins TRBV19 and TRBJ2-5; maybe TRBD1 (5 bases). Germline values: CDR1 LNHDA, CDR2 SQIVND (reference sequence). The CDR3 contains 14 residues. Trimming removed 3 bases at V and 5 bases at J, with 13 bases between. DNA of the CDR3: TGTGCCAGTAGTATGTCCAGGGTACCGGAGACCCAGTACTTC. Protein sequence: CASSMSRVPETQYF.

The chain employs TRBV5-6 and TRBJ1-2; 9 positions agree with TRBD1. Trimming at V came to 0 bases and at J to 6 bases, leaving 9 bases not matched to a gene. This CDR3 spans 16 amino acids. In germline, CDR1 is SGHDT, CDR2 YYEEEE. The CDR3 spells CASSLGLTGGENGYTF. The DNA for the CDR3 is TGTGCCAGCAGCTTGGGACTGACAGGGGGTGAGAATGGCTACACCTTC.

The chain recombines TRBV4-3 with TRBJ1-6; no clear D gene. The CDR3 covers 15 residues. Germline V gene lookup returns CDR1 LGHNA and CDR2 YSLEER. Trimming shortened V by 1 base and J by 7 bases, and 11 bases separated the two germline ends. The CDR3 sequence: CASSQVLVRNSPLHF. CDR3 nucleotide sequence: TGCGCCAGCAGCCAAGTCTTGGTTCGGAATTCACCCCTCCACTTT.

The chain has TRBV10-1 and TRBJ1-6; D perhaps matches TRBD1 (6 bases). V lost 7 bases and J lost 7, with 11 bases in between. This CDR3 region has 13 residues. Looked up from germline, CDR1 is WNHNN and CDR2 is SYGVQD (reference sequence). CDR3 in DNA: TGCGCCAGCATGGACAGAGTAAATTCACCCCTCCACTTT. This encodes CASMDRVNSPLHF.

V and J are TRBV3-1 (or the pseudogene TRBV3-2) and TRBJ1-1, with D perhaps matching TRBD1 (5 bases). Per the germline V gene, CDR1 is LGHDT and CDR2 is YNNKEL (reference sequence). Trimming pared 4 bases from V and 6 bases from J, leaving 12 bases between. The CDR3 runs 13 residues. The CDR3 DNA reads as TGTGCCAGCAGCCCCTGGCGGGGGTCTGAAGCTTTCTTT. This encodes CASSPWRGSEAFF.

The chain joins TRBV27 to TRBJ1-1; the D is unclear. Germline assignment: CDR1 MNHEY and CDR2 SMNVEV (reference sequence). Trimming took off 8 bases at V and 1 base at J, with 11 bases between the two ends. This CDR3 is 13 amino acids long. The CDR3 here is CASGRAPNTEAFF. Here the CDR3 DNA reads TGTGCCAGCGGAAGGGCTCCGAACACTGAAGCTTTCTTT.

The V gene is TRBV5-6, the J gene TRBJ1-4; 7 nucleotides agree with TRBD1. Germline lookup yields CDR1 SGHDT and CDR2 YYEEEE. V dropped 0 bases and J dropped 3; count of bases not matched to a gene: 5. This CDR3 is 16 amino acids long. As DNA, the CDR3 is TGTGCCAGCAGCTTGGGAGGGGGCGCCCCTAATGAAAAACTGTTTTTT. This sequence encodes CASSLGGGAPNEKLFF.

The DNA for the CDR3 is TGCAGCGTCACCTACACAGGGTCCGGTAGCAATCAGCCCCAGCATTTT. Its protein product is CSVTYTGSGSNQPQHF. The chain joins TRBV29-1 to TRBJ1-5; possible D gene TRBD1, 6 bases. Deletions cut 6 bases from V and 0 bases from J, with 18 bases between. Germline CDR1 and CDR2: SQVTM and ANQGSEA. The CDR3 is 16 amino acids.

V gene TRBV5-8 combines with J gene TRBJ1-3; 7 nucleotides agree with TRBD1. CDR3 length: 15 amino acids. The V gene end was trimmed by 4 bases and the J gene end by 0 bases; junction bases not matched to a gene: 4. CDR1 SGHTS and CDR2 YDEGEE come from the germline V gene. The DNA for the CDR3 is TGTGCCAGCAGCCTAGGGACAGTCTCTGGAAACACCATATATTTT. Protein sequence: CASSLGTVSGNTIYF.

This clone was seen only once. The V gene is TRBV10-1, the J gene TRBJ2-1; no firm D call. V was pared by 2 bases and J by 7 bases, with 18 bases between. The CDR3 sequence is 16 residues long. In germline, CDR1 is WNHNN, CDR2 SYGVQD (reference sequence). CDR3 residues: CASSEPNGACGNEQFF. DNA for the CDR3: TGCGCCAGCAGTGAGCCAAACGGAGCTTGCGGAAATGAGCAGTTCTTC.

A single count supports this clone. The chain carries TRBV3-1 (or the pseudogene TRBV3-2) and TRBJ1-4, with D perhaps matching TRBD1 (5 bases). The V end lost 4 bases, the J end lost 0 bases, and 12 bases lay between the germline ends. Germline CDR1 reads LGHDT; CDR2 reads YNNKEL (reference sequence). The CDR3 is 16 amino acids. CDR3 in amino acids: CASSPLDSSTNEKLFF. CDR3 in DNA: TGTGCCAGCAGCCCCCTCGACAGCTCAACTAATGAAAAACTGTTTTTT.

The chain has TRBV10-3 and TRBJ2-4, with a weak D call TRBD2 (5 bases). The CDR3 spans 14 residues. Looked up from germline, CDR1 is ENHRY and CDR2 is SYGVKD. V was cut by 0 bases and J by 5 bases, with 8 bases left in between. The chain's CDR3 is CAISESAGENIQYF. CDR3 bases: TGTGCCATCAGTGAGTCGGCGGGTGAAAACATTCAGTACTTC.

Only one count was recorded for this clone. The chain combines TRBV27 with TRBJ2-5, with TRBD2 matching 13 bases. Germline CDR1 reads MNHEY; CDR2 reads SMNVEV (reference sequence). CDR3 length: 16 amino acids. J lost 2 bases, V lost 3 bases, and 3 bases had no gene match. The CDR3 loop reads CASSFGLAGAQETQYF. The CDR3 DNA sequence: TGTGCCAGCAGTTTCGGACTAGCGGGGGCTCAAGAGACCCAGTACTTC.

CDR3 DNA sequence: TGTGCCAGCAGCTTGGCGGCGGGCTCTGGGGCCAACGTCCTGACTTTC. Amino acids: CASSLAAGSGANVLTF. V gene TRBV5-6 combines with J gene TRBJ2-6; tentative D call: TRBD2 (5 bases). This CDR3 has 16 residues. Looked up from germline, CDR1 is SGHDT and CDR2 is YYEEEE. V lost 0 bases, J lost 0 bases, and 7 bases lay in between.

CDR3: CASGSTTENQPQHF. In DNA, the CDR3 is TGTGCCAGCGGATCGACGACGGAGAATCAGCCCCAGCATTTT. The chain has TRBV6-5 and TRBJ1-5; D gene uncertain. V gave up 8 bases and J gave up 4 bases, with 15 bases separating them. The CDR3 consists of 14 residues. Germline V gene data show CDR1 as MNHEY and CDR2 as SVGAGI.

This clone has a single count. The chain uses TRBV7-2 and TRBJ1-1; 7 bases match TRBD1. After removal of 2 bases from V and 8 bases from J, the junction contained 8 bases not matched to a gene. The CDR3 extends over 14 amino acids. Germline V gene sequence: CDR1 SGHTA, CDR2 FQGNSA. The CDR3 loop is CASSLKGGGWEAFF. In DNA form, the CDR3 reads TGTGCCAGCAGCTTAAAAGGGGGCGGGTGGGAAGCTTTCTTT.

The chain uses TRBV5-1 and TRBJ2-1; 14 bases are a match to TRBD2. The J segment lost 9 bases and the V segment lost 4 bases, leaving 12 bases of the junction unmatched. In germline, CDR1 is SGHRS, CDR2 YFSETQ. The CDR3 is 17 residues long. The CDR3 nucleotides read TGCGCCAGCAGCCCCTACCGACTAGCGGGGGGGCCGGGTGAGCAGTTCTTC. Translation gives CASSPYRLAGGPGEQFF.

A single count supports this clone. The chain carries TRBV2 and TRBJ2-5, with D perhaps TRBD1 or TRBD2 (5 bases each). The germline gives CDR1 SNHLY, CDR2 FYNNEI. This CDR3 has 14 residues. Trimming cost V 4 bases and J 0 bases, with 9 bases left between them. The DNA for the CDR3 is TGTGCCAGCAGTGGGGGGTCAGACCAAGAGACCCAGTACTTC. It yields the protein CASSGGSDQETQYF.

This clone has at least ten counts. This sequence joins TRBV5-1 and TRBJ2-1; 10 bases are a match to TRBD2. In germline, CDR1 is SGHRS, CDR2 YFSETQ. V gave up 4 bases and J gave up 2 bases; unmatched junction bases: 3. The CDR3 totals 15 residues. The CDR3 DNA follows: TGCGCCAGCAGCCCCGGGACTAGCGCCTACAATGAGCAGTTCTTC. Encoded protein: CASSPGTSAYNEQFF.

The V call is TRBV5-1, the J call TRBJ1-1, with 7 bases aligning to TRBD1. The CDR3 is 13 amino acids. Germline CDR1 is SGHRS and CDR2 is YFSETQ. V dropped 6 bases and J dropped 1; count of bases not matched to a gene: 3. The CDR3: CASTGTANTEAFF. In DNA form, the CDR3 reads TGCGCCAGCACCGGGACAGCGAACACTGAAGCTTTCTTT.

This chain links TRBV29-1 with TRBJ1-5, with D perhaps TRBD1 (6 bases). In germline, CDR1 is SQVTM, CDR2 ANQGSEA. V lost 7 bases, J lost 4 bases, and 14 bases lay in between. This CDR3 is 13 amino acids long. DNA for the CDR3: TGCAGCGCCCTGGACAGTAAGAATCAGCCCCAGCATTTT. It translates to CSALDSKNQPQHF.